Sequencing of this T cell receptor (beta chain) was carried out in a study of T cell responses to AZD1222 COVID-19 vaccine. The repertoire was sequenced with immunoSEQ multiplex PCR; TCRdb's copy has only in-frame clones and lacks some. Among some 120,000 clones listed, 87% were seen once. CDR3 length: 15 residues. Germline loops: CDR1 MDHEN, CDR2 SYDVKM. J was trimmed by 0 bases and V by 2 bases; bases with no gene match: 4. This sequence joins TRBV28 and TRBJ2-7; 7 bases map to TRBD1. Specimen: peripheral blood, collected on day 0 of AZD1222 vaccination. The receptor comes from an adult in good health. CDR3 sequence (DNA): TGTGCCAGCAGTTTACGGACAGGATACTCCTACGAGCAGTACTTC. Protein sequence: CASSLRTGYSYEQYF. Full variable domain (missing parts from reference TRBV28 and TRBJ2-7): DVKVTQSSRYLVKRTGEKVFLECVQDMDHENMFWYRQDPGLGLRLIYFSYDVKMKEKGDIPEGYSVSREKKERFSLILESASTNQTSMYLCASSLRTGYSYEQYFGPGTRLTVT.